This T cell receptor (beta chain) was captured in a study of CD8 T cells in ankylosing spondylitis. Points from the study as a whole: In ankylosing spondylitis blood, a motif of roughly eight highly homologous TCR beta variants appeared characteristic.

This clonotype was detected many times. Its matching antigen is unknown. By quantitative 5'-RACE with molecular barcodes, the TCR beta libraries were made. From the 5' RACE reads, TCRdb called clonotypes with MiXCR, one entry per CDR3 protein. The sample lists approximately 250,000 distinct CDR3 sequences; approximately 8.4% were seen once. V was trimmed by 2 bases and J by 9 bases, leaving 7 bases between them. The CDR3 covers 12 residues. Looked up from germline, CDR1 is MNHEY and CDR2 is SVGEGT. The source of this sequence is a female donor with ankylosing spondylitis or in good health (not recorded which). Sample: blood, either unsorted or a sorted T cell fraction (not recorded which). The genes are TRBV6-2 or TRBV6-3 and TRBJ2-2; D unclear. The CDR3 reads CASSYVRRELFF. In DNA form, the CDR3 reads TGTGCCAGCAGTTACGTGCGGCGGGAGCTGTTTTTT.